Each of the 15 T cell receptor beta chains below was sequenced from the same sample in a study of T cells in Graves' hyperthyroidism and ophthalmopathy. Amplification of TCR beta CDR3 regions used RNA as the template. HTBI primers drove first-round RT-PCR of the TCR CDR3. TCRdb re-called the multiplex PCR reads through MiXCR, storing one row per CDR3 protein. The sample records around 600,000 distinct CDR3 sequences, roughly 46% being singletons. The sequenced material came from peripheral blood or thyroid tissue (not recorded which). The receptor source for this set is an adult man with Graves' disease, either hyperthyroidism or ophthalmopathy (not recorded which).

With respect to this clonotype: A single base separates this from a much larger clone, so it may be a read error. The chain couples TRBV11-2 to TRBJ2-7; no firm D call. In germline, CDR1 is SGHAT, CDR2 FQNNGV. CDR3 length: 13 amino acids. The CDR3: CASSSDVSYEQYF. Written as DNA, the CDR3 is TGCGCCAGCAGCTCGGACGTATCCTACGAGCAGTACTTC.

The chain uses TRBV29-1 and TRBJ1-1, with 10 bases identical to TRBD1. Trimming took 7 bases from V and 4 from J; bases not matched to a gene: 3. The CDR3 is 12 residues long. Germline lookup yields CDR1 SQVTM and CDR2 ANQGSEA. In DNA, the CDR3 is TGCAGCGGAGGGACAGGGGTCACTGAAGCTTTCTTT. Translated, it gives CSGGTGVTEAFF.

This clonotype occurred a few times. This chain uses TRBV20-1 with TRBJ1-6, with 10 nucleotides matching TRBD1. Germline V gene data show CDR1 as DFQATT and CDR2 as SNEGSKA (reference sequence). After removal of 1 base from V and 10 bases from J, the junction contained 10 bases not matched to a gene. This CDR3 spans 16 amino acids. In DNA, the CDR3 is TGCAGTGCTAGAGTAACGGGACAGGGGATTGGCTCACCCCTCCACTTT. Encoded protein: CSARVTGQGIGSPLHF.

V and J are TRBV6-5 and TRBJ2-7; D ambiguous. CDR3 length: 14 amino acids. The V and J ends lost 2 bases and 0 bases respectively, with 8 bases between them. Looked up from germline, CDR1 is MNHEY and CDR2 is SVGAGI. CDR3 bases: TGTGCCAGCAGTTACGGGGTCCGCTCCTACGAGCAGTACTTC. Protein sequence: CASSYGVRSYEQYF.

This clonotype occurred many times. CDR3 loop: CSVVRDYEQYF. The CDR3 DNA reads TGCAGCGTTGTACGCGATTACGAGCAGTACTTC. This sequence joins TRBV29-1 and TRBJ2-7; no firm D call. V lost 4 bases and J 4 bases, leaving 8 bases between the germline ends. The germline gives CDR1 SQVTM, CDR2 ANQGSEA. The CDR3 totals 11 residues.

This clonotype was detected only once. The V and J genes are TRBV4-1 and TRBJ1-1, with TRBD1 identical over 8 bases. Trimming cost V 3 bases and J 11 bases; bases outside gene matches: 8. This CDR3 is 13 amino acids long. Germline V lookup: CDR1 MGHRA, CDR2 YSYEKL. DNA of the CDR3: TGCGCCAGCAGCCAGGGGTGGGACAGGACGGCTTTCTTT. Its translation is CASSQGWDRTAFF.

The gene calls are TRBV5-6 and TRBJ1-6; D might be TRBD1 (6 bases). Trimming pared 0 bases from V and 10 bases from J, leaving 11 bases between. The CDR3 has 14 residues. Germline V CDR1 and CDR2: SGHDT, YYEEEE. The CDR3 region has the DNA TGTGCCAGCAGCTTGGGGACAAGGGGGTCACCCCTCCACTTT. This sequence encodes CASSLGTRGSPLHF.

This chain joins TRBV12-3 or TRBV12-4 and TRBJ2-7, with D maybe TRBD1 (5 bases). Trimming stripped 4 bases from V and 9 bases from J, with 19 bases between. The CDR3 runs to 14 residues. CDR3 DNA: TGTGCCAGCAGTTCCAACATACAGGAGCATCTGCAGTACTTC. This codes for CASSSNIQEHLQYF.

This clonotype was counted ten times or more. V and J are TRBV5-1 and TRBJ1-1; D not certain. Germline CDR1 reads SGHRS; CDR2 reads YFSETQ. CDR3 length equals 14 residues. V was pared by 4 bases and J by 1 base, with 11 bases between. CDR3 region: CASSILGSNTEAFF. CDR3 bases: TGCGCCAGCAGCATACTGGGCTCGAACACTGAAGCTTTCTTT.

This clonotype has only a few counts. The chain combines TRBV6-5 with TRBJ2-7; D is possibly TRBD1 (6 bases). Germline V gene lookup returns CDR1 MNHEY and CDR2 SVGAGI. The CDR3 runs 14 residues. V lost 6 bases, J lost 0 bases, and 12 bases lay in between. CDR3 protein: CASRRWDTSYEQYF. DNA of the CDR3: TGTGCCAGCAGACGCTGGGACACCTCCTACGAGCAGTACTTC.

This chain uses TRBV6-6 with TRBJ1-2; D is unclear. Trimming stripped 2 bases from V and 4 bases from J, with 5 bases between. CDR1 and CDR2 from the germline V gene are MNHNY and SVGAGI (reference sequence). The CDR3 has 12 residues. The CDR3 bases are TGTGCCAGCAGTTACCCAGGCTATGGCTACACCTTC. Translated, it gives CASSYPGYGYTF.

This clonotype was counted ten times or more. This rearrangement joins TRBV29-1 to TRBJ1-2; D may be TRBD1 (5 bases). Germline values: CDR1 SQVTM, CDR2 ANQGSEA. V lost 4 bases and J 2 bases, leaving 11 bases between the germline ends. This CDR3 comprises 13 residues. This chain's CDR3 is CSVGGEENYGYTF. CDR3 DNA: TGCAGCGTTGGGGGGGAGGAGAACTATGGCTACACCTTC. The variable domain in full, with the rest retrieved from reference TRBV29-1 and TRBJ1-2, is SAVISQKPSRDICQRGTSLTIQCQVDSQVTMMFWYRQQPGQSLTLIATANQGSEATYESGFVIDKFPISRPNLTFSTLTVSNMSPEDSSIYLCSVGGEENYGYTFGSGTRLTVV.

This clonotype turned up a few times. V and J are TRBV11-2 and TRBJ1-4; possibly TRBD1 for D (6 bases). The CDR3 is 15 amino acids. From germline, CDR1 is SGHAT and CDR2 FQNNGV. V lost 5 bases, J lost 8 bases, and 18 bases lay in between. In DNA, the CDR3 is TGTGCCAGCAGCCTAGCACAGGGAGTCGGCGAAAAACTGTTTTTT. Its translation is CASSLAQGVGEKLFF.

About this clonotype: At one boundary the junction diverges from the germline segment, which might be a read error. The CDR3 DNA follows: TGCGCCAGCAGCCAAGTCAGGGGTGCAGGGAAAGATTCACCCCTCCACTTT. Its protein is CASSQVRGAGKDSPLHF. The chain joins TRBV7-3 to TRBJ1-6, with a weak D call TRBD1 (6 bases). CDR1 is SGHTA and CDR2 is FQGTGA in the germline V gene. The CDR3 spans 17 residues. The variable domain in full, completed from reference TRBV7-3 and TRBJ1-6, reads GAGVSQTPSNKVTEKGKYVELRCDPISGHTALYWYRQSLGQGPEFLIYFQGTGAADDSGLPNDRFFAVRPEGSVSTLKIQRTERGDSAVYLCASSQVRGAGKDSPLHFGNGTRLTVT.

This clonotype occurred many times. CDR3 region: CASEGGTEANYGYTF. The DNA for the CDR3 is TGTGCCAGCGAGGGGGGGACCGAAGCTAACTATGGCTACACCTTC. The rearrangement uses TRBV9 and TRBJ1-2; perhaps TRBD1 as D (6 bases). The CDR3 totals 15 residues. V lost 7 bases to trimming and J lost 0 bases, with 16 bases between them. Germline CDR1 SGDLS, CDR2 YYNGEE.